These 30 T cell receptor beta chains originate from one sample sequenced in a study of blood T cells in healthy people across ages. With a J-beta primer mix and a sample-barcoded 5' primer, a second PCR ran about 7 to 12 cycles. TCRdb passed the 5' RACE reads through MiXCR, listing each CDR3 protein once. The data show approximately 800,000 distinct CDR3 sequences, more than 20% seen once. This sample also appeared in a second study, on T cells of mothers and their children.

Material: blood. The receptors here all came from a boy younger than 18 in good health.

This chain joins TRBV6-5 and TRBJ2-5; TRBD1 matches 7 bases. Judging by the DNA end, TRBJ2-7 fits better; the J call may be wrong. In germline, CDR1 is MNHEY, CDR2 SVGAGI. CDR3 length: 15 amino acids. CDR3: CASRHKQGPTYEQYF. In DNA, the CDR3 is TGTGCCAGCAGACACAAACAGGGGCCGACCTACGAGCAGTACTTC.

As for this clonotype: The germline gene is not matched at one end of the junction; a read error may be the cause. The chain is built from TRBV6-6 and TRBJ1-1; D unresolved. The CDR3 is 11 residues long. Germline CDR1 and CDR2: MNHNY and SVGAGI (reference sequence). CDR3 sequence reads: CASSGNTEASF. CDR3 coding DNA: TGTGCCAGCAGTGGGAACACTGAAGCTTCCTTT.

This clonotype came up many times. V is TRBV7-2 and J is TRBJ1-2, with TRBD1 matching over 8 bases. Trimming removed 4 bases from V and 6 bases from J; junction bases left unmatched: 7. The CDR3 covers 14 residues. Germline CDR1 reads SGHTA; CDR2 reads FQGNSA. CDR3 in DNA: TGTGCCAGCAGCTCACTAAGGACAGGGAATGGCTACACCTTC. Translated, it gives CASSSLRTGNGYTF.

This clonotype was counted between two and nine times. J is TRBJ2-7 and V is TRBV29-1; 7 bases match TRBD1. J was trimmed by 2 bases and V by 1 base; bases with no gene match: 8. Germline loops: CDR1 SQVTM, CDR2 ANQGSEA. This CDR3 spans 15 amino acids. CDR3 protein: CSVEVVGDSTYEQYF. The CDR3, as DNA: TGCAGCGTTGAAGTAGTAGGGGACAGCACCTACGAGCAGTACTTC.

The chain is built from TRBV18 and TRBJ2-5; D possibly corresponds to TRBD1 (6 bases). The V gene's germline CDR1 is KGHSH and CDR2 LQKENI. V was pared by 4 bases and J by 1 base, with 13 bases between. This CDR3 is built from 15 residues. Here the CDR3 DNA reads TGTGCCAGCTCACTCCCAGACAGGCGCCAAGAGACCCAGTACTTC. Protein: CASSLPDRRQETQYF.

This clonotype turned up a few times. The J gene is TRBJ2-1, the V gene TRBV9; D is ambiguous. This CDR3 contains 16 residues. Germline-derived CDR1 and CDR2 are SGDLS and YYNGEE. Trimming left V 3 bases short and J 4 bases short, with 17 bases between. The CDR3 region has the DNA TGTGCCAGCAGCGATATCGTAGAATCCCCTTACAATGAGCAGTTCTTC. Translated: CASSDIVESPYNEQFF.

The sample holds a few counts of this clonotype. The V gene is TRBV6-6, the J gene TRBJ2-5, with a weak D call TRBD2 (6 bases). CDR1 MNHNY and CDR2 SVGAGI come from the germline V gene (reference sequence). Trimming cost V 6 bases and J 5 bases, with 16 bases left between them. The CDR3 is 14 amino acids. The CDR3 DNA follows: TGTGCCAGCAGCCCGGGACTCCCTGAGGAGACCCAGTACTTC. It codes for CASSPGLPEETQYF.

This clonotype was seen a handful of times. The chain links TRBV4-1 to TRBJ2-3; no clear D. V was pared by 0 bases and J by 2 bases, with 12 bases between. The CDR3 consists of 16 residues. CDR1 is MGHRA, CDR2 YSYEKL, per germline. The CDR3 loop is CASSQDFGGPTDTQYF. The CDR3 nucleotides are TGCGCCAGCAGCCAAGATTTTGGCGGACCCACAGATACGCAGTATTTT.

This clonotype was seen a handful of times. V usage is TRBV7-9 and J usage is TRBJ1-1; D is unresolved. The CDR3 spans 15 residues. Germline CDR1 is SEHNR and CDR2 is FQNEAQ (reference sequence). Trimming took 3 bases from V and 0 from J, leaving 11 bases between them. The CDR3 DNA reads as TGTGCCAGCAGCTTTCCGGCACTCATGAACACTGAAGCTTTCTTT. As protein: CASSFPALMNTEAFF.

The V gene is TRBV15, the J gene TRBJ2-5, with 10 bases aligning to TRBD1. The J call is in doubt because the DNA end fits TRBJ2-7 better. CDR3 length equals 15 residues. CDR1 and CDR2 from the germline V gene are LNHNV and YYDKDF (reference sequence). The CDR3 loop reads CATSREGQGPHEQYF. The CDR3 nucleotides are TGTGCCACCAGCAGAGAGGGACAGGGGCCCCACGAGCAGTACTTC.

The V call is TRBV29-1, the J call TRBJ2-2; D is ambiguous. The CDR3 runs 14 residues. V was cut by 6 bases and J by 4 bases, with 15 bases left in between. CDR1 and CDR2 from the germline V gene are SQVTM and ANQGSEA. CDR3 in amino acids: CSVRPVVGTGELFF. DNA of the CDR3: TGCAGCGTGAGGCCGGTAGTTGGCACCGGGGAGCTGTTTTTT.

The rearrangement joins TRBV9 to TRBJ1-2, with no clear D. Trimming took 0 bases from V and 6 from J, leaving 12 bases between them. From germline, CDR1 is SGDLS and CDR2 YYNGEE. The CDR3 contains 14 residues. The CDR3 DNA is TGTGCCAGCAGCGTAGATCAGGCATCGAATGGCTACACCTTC. It specifies CASSVDQASNGYTF.

This clonotype has just a few counts. An end of the junction does not agree with germline; a read error may underlie this. The chain combines TRBV5-1 with TRBJ2-7, with D perhaps given as TRBD1 or TRBD2 (5 bases each). The J call may be mistaken, given a closer DNA end match to TRBJ2-1. This CDR3 has 16 amino acids. Germline CDR1 reads SGHRS; CDR2 reads YFSETQ. The CDR3 loop is CASALSGPERNNGQFF. The CDR3 region has the DNA TGCGCCAGCGCCCTCTCGGGGCCCGAGAGAAACAATGGGCAGTTCTTC.

Regarding this clonotype: One end of the junction fails to match germline, which may point to a read error. V gene TRBV7-9 combines with J gene TRBJ2-1, with D perhaps matching TRBD2 (5 bases). The J call could be wrong; TRBJ2-5 is a better fit for the DNA end. The CDR3 has 17 amino acids. Germline CDR1 and CDR2: SEHNR and FQNEAQ (reference sequence). The CDR3 sequence: CASNLVGLGKAQETQYF. DNA for the CDR3: TGTGCCAGCAACTTAGTCGGACTCGGCAAAGCCCAAGAGACCCAGTACTTC.

This clonotype turned up a few times. The chain carries TRBV7-9 and TRBJ2-7; TRBD1 might be the D (5 bases). V was cut by 6 bases and J by 2 bases, with 14 bases left in between. The CDR3 spans 14 residues. CDR1 SEHNR and CDR2 FQNEAQ come from the germline V gene (reference sequence). CDR3 loop: CASRSREGTYEQYF. The CDR3, as DNA: TGTGCCAGCAGAAGCAGGGAAGGGACCTACGAGCAGTACTTC.

The sample holds a few counts of this clonotype. The genes are TRBV29-1 and TRBJ1-1, with 7 bases fitting TRBD1. Per germline, CDR1 SQVTM and CDR2 ANQGSEA. The length of the CDR3 is 18 residues. V was pared by 1 base and J by 1 base, with 15 bases of the junction left unmatched. The CDR3 loop reads CSVEGWVRGFLQNTEAFF. The CDR3 DNA reads TGCAGCGTTGAAGGGTGGGTCAGGGGGTTCTTGCAGAACACTGAAGCTTTCTTT.

This chain links TRBV18 with TRBJ1-1; D might be TRBD1 (6 bases). CDR1 and CDR2 from the germline V gene are KGHSH and LQKENI. The length of the CDR3 is 17 residues. Trimming cost V 6 bases and J 0 bases, with 20 bases left between them. CDR3 residues: CASSDRDTRFMNTEAFF. CDR3 nucleotide sequence: TGTGCCAGCTCCGATAGGGACACAAGGTTTATGAACACTGAAGCTTTCTTT. Together with reference TRBV18 and TRBJ1-1, the CDR3 gives the full variable domain: NAGVMQNPRHLVRRRGQEARLRCSPMKGHSHVYWYRQLPEEGLKFMVYLQKENIIDESGMPKERFSAEFPKEGPSILRIQQVVRGDSAAYFCASSDRDTRFMNTEAFFGQGTRLTVV.

This clonotype has a handful of counts. The V gene is TRBV4-3, the J gene TRBJ2-1, with TRBD1 identical over 7 bases. The J call may be faulty, since TRBJ2-5 better matches the DNA end. The germline V gene has CDR1 LGHNA and CDR2 YSLEER. CDR3 length equals 14 residues. The CDR3 nucleotides are TGCGCCAGCAGCCGGGACAGTTTTCAAGAGACCCAGTACTTC. This translates into CASSRDSFQETQYF.

The chain employs TRBV20-1 and TRBJ2-1, with D perhaps assigned TRBD1 or TRBD2 (5 bases each). The CDR3 consists of 11 residues. From germline, CDR1 is DFQATT and CDR2 SNEGSKA (reference sequence). The V and J ends lost 2 bases and 9 bases respectively, with 8 bases between them. The CDR3 DNA reads as TGCAGTGCTAGACTCGGGGCTGAGCAGTTCTTC. As protein: CSARLGAEQFF.

The V and J genes are TRBV27 and TRBJ1-6; 8 bases line up with TRBD1. Germline values: CDR1 MNHEY, CDR2 SMNVEV (reference sequence). This CDR3 has 15 residues. With 4 bases clipped from V and 7 bases from J, the junction kept 6 bases outside the gene matches. The CDR3 DNA reads as TGTGCCAGCAGTTCAACCGGGACAGGCAATTCACCCCTCCACTTT. Translation: CASSSTGTGNSPLHF.

Regarding this clonotype: At one boundary the junction diverges from the germline segment, which might be a read error. This sequence joins TRBV14 and TRBJ2-7; D is unclear. This CDR3 has 18 residues. From germline, CDR1 is SGHDN and CDR2 FVKESK. The CDR3 here is CASSQDKFTAKLTYEQYF. In DNA, the CDR3 is TGTGCCAGCAGTCAAGATAAATTCACAGCTAAGCTGACCTACGAGCAGTACTTC. The complete variable domain, with remaining parts taken from reference TRBV14 and TRBJ2-7, reads EAGVTQFPSHSVIEKGQTVTLRCDPISGHDNLYWYRRVMGKEIKFLLHFVKESKQDESGMPNNRFLAERTGGTYSTLKVQPAELEDSGVYFCASSQDKFTAKLTYEQYFGPGTRLTVT.

Written as DNA, the CDR3 is TGTGCCAGCAGCCCACTGAATTGGGACTACAATGAGCAGTTCTTC. The encoded protein is CASSPLNWDYNEQFF. V is TRBV9 and J is TRBJ2-1; D remains ambiguous. Germline V gene data show CDR1 as SGDLS and CDR2 as YYNGEE. Trimming stripped 4 bases from V and 3 bases from J, with 14 bases between. The CDR3 length is 15 residues.

The chain employs TRBV29-1 and TRBJ1-2; no reliable D call. V was pared by 0 bases and J by 6 bases, with 14 bases between. Germline V lookup: CDR1 SQVTM, CDR2 ANQGSEA. This CDR3 contains 14 residues. CDR3 loop: CSVEDFPTADGYTF. CDR3 in DNA: TGCAGCGTTGAAGATTTTCCGACCGCGGATGGCTACACCTTC.

This clonotype was counted between two and nine times. This chain connects TRBV6-5 to TRBJ1-2; D is unresolved. Germline-derived CDR1 and CDR2 are MNHEY and SVGAGI. V dropped 6 bases and J dropped 4 bases, with 12 bases sitting between them. The CDR3 sequence is 13 residues long. Here the CDR3 reads CASSLNQIYGYTF. The CDR3 DNA reads as TGTGCCAGCAGCCTTAATCAAATCTATGGCTACACCTTC.

This clonotype was counted once. The chain links TRBV4-2 to TRBJ1-1; D not certain. The germline CDR1 and CDR2 sequences are LGHNA and YNFKEQ. Trimming pared 1 base from V and 0 bases from J, leaving 12 bases between. The CDR3 has 16 amino acids. CDR3 DNA sequence: TGTGCCAGCAGCCAAGTTCTGGCAGCATTGAACACTGAAGCTTTCTTT. The encoded protein is CASSQVLAALNTEAFF.

The chain couples TRBV6-2 or TRBV6-3 to TRBJ2-5; D gene uncertain. The germline V gene encodes CDR1 MNHEY and CDR2 SVGEGT. This CDR3 comprises 14 residues. Trimming shortened V by 5 bases and J by 0 bases, and 10 bases separated the two germline ends. For the CDR3, the DNA is TGTGCCAGCAGTGCCACGTCATACCAAGAGACCCAGTACTTC. Protein product: CASSATSYQETQYF.

Ten or more counts support this clonotype. The V and J genes are TRBV29-1 and TRBJ2-5, with D perhaps TRBD2 (5 bases). Trimming left V 3 bases short and J 0 bases short, with 11 bases between. Germline assignment: CDR1 SQVTM and CDR2 ANQGSEA. The CDR3 covers 14 residues. CDR3 region: CSVEGEGYQETQYF. Written as DNA, the CDR3 is TGCAGCGTTGAGGGAGAGGGATACCAAGAGACCCAGTACTTC.

This clonotype was counted only a few times. The chain recombines TRBV7-2 with TRBJ2-4; TRBD1 matches at 9 bases. CDR1 is SGHTA, CDR2 FQGNSA, per germline. This CDR3 is 13 amino acids long. V gave up 5 bases and J gave up 7 bases; unmatched junction bases: 3. CDR3 sequence reads: CASSPQGANIQYF. The CDR3 coding sequence is TGTGCCAGCAGCCCACAGGGGGCGAACATTCAGTACTTC. The variable domain in full, completed from reference TRBV7-2 and TRBJ2-4, reads GAGVSQSPSNKVTEKGKDVELRCDPISGHTALYWYRQSLGQGLEFLIYFQGNSAPDKSGLPSDRFSAERTGGSVSTLTIQRTQQEDSAVYLCASSPQGANIQYFGAGTRLSVL.

The chain joins TRBV7-9 to TRBJ1-1; 7 bases are a match to TRBD1. The CDR3 is 16 amino acids. Germline V gene sequence: CDR1 SEHNR, CDR2 FQNEAQ (reference sequence). V was clipped by 4 bases and J by 0 bases; unmatched bases: 8. CDR3 sequence reads: CASSSSRTGVNTEAFF. In DNA form, the CDR3 reads TGTGCCAGCAGCTCGAGTAGAACAGGGGTGAACACTGAAGCTTTCTTT.

This rearrangement joins TRBV24-1 to TRBJ2-3, with 7 bases lining up with TRBD2. J gave up 3 bases and V 0 bases, and 11 bases lay outside the gene matches. The germline CDR1 and CDR2 sequences are KGHDR and SFDVKD. The CDR3 covers 18 residues. CDR3 nucleotides: TGTGCCACCAGTGATTTGCATGGTCCAGCGGGATTGACAGATACGCAGTATTTT. Amino acids: CATSDLHGPAGLTDTQYF.